The 29 T cell receptor beta chains given below trace back to one sample, sequenced in a study of technical replicates of blood from four donors. The repertoire was sequenced with immunoSEQ multiplex PCR; TCRdb's copy has only in-frame clones and lacks some. This sample yields tens of thousands of clones, of which around 90% are seen a single time; more than 0.2% belongs to the top ten. Sequenced: T cells isolated from PBMCs. The source of these receptors is a human donor in good health.

The V gene is TRBV5-8, the J gene TRBJ2-5; 9 nucleotides line up with TRBD2. The germline V gene encodes CDR1 SGHTS and CDR2 YDEGEE. The V segment lost 4 bases and the J segment 2 bases; nucleotides outside the gene matches: 3. The CDR3 is 14 residues long. The CDR3 DNA is TGTGCCAGCAGCCTCGGACTAGCGCAAGAGACCCAGTACTTC. This encodes CASSLGLAQETQYF.

The J gene is TRBJ2-7, the V gene TRBV18, with 9 bases fitting TRBD2. Germline CDR1 is KGHSH and CDR2 is LQKENI. V lost 3 bases, J lost 3 bases, and 6 bases stayed unmatched. The CDR3 is 15 amino acids. This CDR3 is CASSPAAGGNYEQYF. The CDR3 DNA reads TGTGCCAGCTCACCGGCTGCGGGAGGGAACTACGAGCAGTACTTC.

This sequence joins TRBV19 and TRBJ2-2; D gene uncertain. Per the germline V gene, CDR1 is LNHDA and CDR2 is SQIVND (reference sequence). V was trimmed by 9 bases and J by 1 base, leaving 9 bases between them. CDR3 length: 13 amino acids. CDR3 sequence (DNA): TGTGCCAGCCACTCAAGGAACACCGGGGAGCTGTTTTTT. As protein: CASHSRNTGELFF.

The chain joins TRBV27 to TRBJ1-1; the D gene is possibly TRBD1 (6 bases). Germline V gives CDR1 MNHEY, CDR2 SMNVEV (reference sequence). Trimming removed 2 bases at V and 0 bases at J, with 13 bases between. The CDR3 is 16 amino acids. The CDR3 nucleotides are TGTGCCAGCAGTTTAATCGGGGGGCGGATGAACACTGAAGCTTTCTTT. Residues: CASSLIGGRMNTEAFF.

This sequence joins TRBV11-2 and TRBJ1-4; D may be TRBD1 (5 bases). Trimming removed 5 bases from V and 3 bases from J, with 16 bases in between. CDR3 length equals 16 residues. The germline gives CDR1 SGHAT, CDR2 FQNNGV. The CDR3 protein is CASSLLPRAPNEKLFF. The CDR3 nucleotides are TGTGCCAGCAGCCTCCTTCCCAGGGCTCCTAATGAAAAACTGTTTTTT.

The chain carries TRBV27 and TRBJ2-7; no firm D call. The CDR3 extends over 12 amino acids. V shed 2 bases and J shed 6 bases, with 8 bases lying between them. Germline CDR1 is MNHEY and CDR2 is SMNVEV (reference sequence). CDR3 bases: TGTGCCAGCAGTTTAAATGTCGGCGAGCAGTACTTC. This translates into CASSLNVGEQYF.

The J gene is TRBJ1-1, the V gene TRBV4-1; D unresolved. CDR3 length: 14 residues. The germline V gene has CDR1 MGHRA and CDR2 YSYEKL. V was clipped by 2 bases and J by 5 bases, with 12 bases between them. CDR3: CASSQYFIGTEAFF. CDR3 DNA: TGCGCCAGCAGCCAATATTTCATCGGGACTGAAGCTTTCTTT.

The J gene is TRBJ1-5, the V gene TRBV18; the match to TRBD1 covers 10 bases. The CDR3 has 16 residues. The J segment lost 4 bases and the V segment lost 3 bases, leaving 6 bases of the junction unmatched. From germline, CDR1 is KGHSH and CDR2 LQKENI. The DNA of the CDR3 is TGTGCCAGCTCACCTACGGGACAGGGGAAAAATCAGCCCCAGCATTTT. This translates into CASSPTGQGKNQPQHF.

In this sample, this clone turned up once. The V gene is TRBV5-6, the J gene TRBJ2-7; D unclear. The V end lost 3 bases, the J end lost 1 base, and 14 bases lay between the germline ends. Germline V gene sequence: CDR1 SGHDT, CDR2 YYEEEE. The CDR3 sequence is 15 residues long. The CDR3 region has the DNA TGTGCCAGCAGCTCGCCCGCGGCGGATTCCTACGAGCAGTACTTC. Amino acids: CASSSPAADSYEQYF.

The rearrangement uses TRBV5-1 and TRBJ2-3; 12 positions match TRBD2. CDR1 is SGHRS and CDR2 is YFSETQ in the germline V gene. CDR3 length: 17 amino acids. The V and J ends lost 0 bases and 3 bases, in that order; junction bases with no gene match: 5. This CDR3 reads CASSLVASGGATDTQYF. DNA of the CDR3: TGCGCCAGCAGCTTGGTGGCTAGCGGGGGGGCAACAGATACGCAGTATTTT.

This clone was picked up one time. For the CDR3, the DNA is TGTGCCAGCAGCGCCTGGGACAGAGGTTTGGGCTACACCTTC. The encoded protein is CASSAWDRGLGYTF. V is TRBV9 and J is TRBJ1-2; 7 bases agree with TRBD1. V trimming: 3 bases; J trimming: 8 bases; junction bases outside the gene matches: 10. This CDR3 region has 14 residues. In germline, CDR1 is SGDLS, CDR2 YYNGEE.

This clone has only a few counts. The genes are TRBV5-4 and TRBJ1-1; D might be TRBD1 (5 bases). V lost 4 bases to trimming and J lost 0 bases, with 10 bases between them. The CDR3 covers 14 residues. Germline-derived CDR1 and CDR2 are SGHNT and YYREEE (reference sequence). This CDR3 reads CASSGGVMNTEAFF. Here the CDR3 DNA reads TGTGCCAGCAGCGGGGGGGTTATGAACACTGAAGCTTTCTTT.

The chain is built from TRBV7-9 and TRBJ1-2; D possibly corresponds to TRBD1 (5 bases). CDR1 is SEHNR and CDR2 is FQNEAQ in the germline V gene (reference sequence). The CDR3 is made up of 12 amino acids. The V end lost 5 bases, the J end lost 4 bases, and 8 bases lay between the germline ends. The CDR3 sequence: CASSPDSYGYTF. The CDR3 DNA sequence: TGTGCCAGCAGCCCAGACAGCTATGGCTACACCTTC.

The chain joins TRBV2 to TRBJ2-1; 12 bases align to TRBD2. Per the germline V gene, CDR1 is SNHLY and CDR2 is FYNNEI. This CDR3 comprises 17 residues. J lost 5 bases, V lost 7 bases, and 12 bases had no gene match. The CDR3 DNA is TGTGCCAGCATATGGGCTAGCGGGAGGGCCCGGAACAATGAGCAGTTCTTC. It yields the protein CASIWASGRARNNEQFF.

The CDR3 DNA follows: TGTGCCAGCAGCGAGGGACTCGTGGGCGATGAGCAGTTCTTC. Its protein is CASSEGLVGDEQFF. The chain couples TRBV7-9 to TRBJ2-1, with D perhaps matching TRBD2 (6 bases). CDR1 and CDR2 (germline): SEHNR, FQNEAQ (reference sequence). The V gene lost 5 bases and the J gene lost 8 bases, with 16 bases spanning the gap. The CDR3 covers 14 residues.

V is TRBV27 and J is TRBJ2-3, with 12 bases identical to TRBD2. CDR3 size: 17 residues. Germline V CDR1 and CDR2: MNHEY, SMNVEV (reference sequence). The V gene end was trimmed by 6 bases and the J gene end by 1 base; junction bases not matched to a gene: 8. CDR3 coding DNA: TGTGCCAGCAGCCTAGGCACTAGCGGGGGGCGCACAGATACGCAGTATTTT. Protein sequence: CASSLGTSGGRTDTQYF.

Here the CDR3 reads CTLEAGEGGQYF. CDR3 in DNA: TGCACCCTGGAGGCAGGGGAGGGAGGGCAGTATTTT. This chain joins TRBV29-1 and TRBJ2-3, with D perhaps TRBD2 (7 bases). This CDR3 comprises 12 residues. Germline CDR1 reads SQVTM; CDR2 reads ANQGSEA.

The chain is built from TRBV29-1 and TRBJ1-2; tentatively, D is TRBD1 (6 bases). The CDR3 sequence is 13 residues long. The V end was cut by 7 bases, the J end by 0 bases, with 12 bases between. The germline V gene has CDR1 SQVTM and CDR2 ANQGSEA. The CDR3 here is CSAVQGANYGYTF. The CDR3 DNA follows: TGCAGCGCCGTACAGGGCGCTAACTATGGCTACACCTTC.

The chain is built from TRBV30 and TRBJ1-4; maybe TRBD1 (5 bases). V was cut by 7 bases and J by 3 bases, with 15 bases left in between. From germline, CDR1 is GTSNPN and CDR2 SVGIG (reference sequence). The CDR3 is made up of 14 amino acids. Here the CDR3 DNA reads TGTGCCTTCAGCAGACAGTATCCTAATGAAAAACTGTTTTTT. It yields the protein CAFSRQYPNEKLFF.

The genes are TRBV13 and TRBJ2-7; D perhaps matches TRBD1 (6 bases). The CDR3 covers 17 residues. Trimming pared 1 base from V and 0 bases from J, leaving 16 bases between. Germline V lookup: CDR1 PRHDT, CDR2 FYEKMQ (reference sequence). This CDR3 is CASSLVGRDTFSYEQYF. The CDR3 bases are TGTGCCAGCAGCTTAGTTGGACGGGACACTTTCTCCTACGAGCAGTACTTC.

The sample holds a few counts of this clone. The chain employs TRBV29-1 and TRBJ1-3; D remains unclear. Germline assignment: CDR1 SQVTM and CDR2 ANQGSEA. The CDR3 consists of 13 residues. Trimming removed 3 bases from V and 2 bases from J, with 8 bases in between. CDR3 region: CSVEERAGNTIYF. In DNA, the CDR3 is TGCAGCGTTGAGGAGAGGGCTGGAAACACCATATATTTT. Variable domain in full (rest from reference TRBV29-1 and TRBJ1-3): SAVISQKPSRDICQRGTSLTIQCQVDSQVTMMFWYRQQPGQSLTLIATANQGSEATYESGFVIDKFPISRPNLTFSTLTVSNMSPEDSSIYLCSVEERAGNTIYFGEGSWLTVV.

The V and J genes are TRBV10-3 and TRBJ2-7; 9 positions agree with TRBD1. The CDR3 covers 13 residues. The ends lost 10 bases at V and 5 bases at J; junction bases unmatched: 9. Germline V gene lookup returns CDR1 ENHRY and CDR2 SYGVKD. The CDR3 here is CATLGTGRDEQYF. The CDR3 nucleotides read TGTGCCACCCTGGGGACAGGGAGGGACGAGCAGTACTTC.

The chain is built from TRBV2 and TRBJ2-3; a weak D match, TRBD2 (5 bases). Trimming pared 1 base from V and 5 bases from J, leaving 7 bases between. Germline V lookup: CDR1 SNHLY, CDR2 FYNNEI. The CDR3 length is 13 residues. This CDR3 reads CASSEDGGDTQYF. The CDR3 DNA sequence: TGTGCCAGCAGTGAAGATGGAGGAGATACGCAGTATTTT.

This chain connects TRBV5-1 to TRBJ1-4; 7 bases align to TRBD1. Germline V gene sequence: CDR1 SGHRS, CDR2 YFSETQ. V shed 0 bases and J 4 bases; nucleotides not matched to a gene: 6. The CDR3 spans 16 residues. This CDR3 reads CASSLGGTDLNEKLFF. DNA of the CDR3: TGCGCCAGCAGCTTGGGGGGGACAGACCTTAATGAAAAACTGTTTTTT.

V gene TRBV29-1 combines with J gene TRBJ2-5; TRBD2 matches at 8 bases. Germline CDR1 and CDR2: SQVTM and ANQGSEA. The CDR3 is made up of 15 amino acids. V shed 7 bases and J 3 bases; nucleotides not matched to a gene: 13. The CDR3 bases are TGCAGCGCAGTGCGAAGCGGGGGACGCGAAGAGACCCAGTACTTC. Its protein product is CSAVRSGGREETQYF.

The chain employs TRBV6-5 and TRBJ2-7, with D perhaps matching TRBD2 (5 bases). Germline V lookup: CDR1 MNHEY, CDR2 SVGAGI. This CDR3 is built from 16 residues. V dropped 0 bases and J dropped 3 bases, with 15 bases sitting between them. The DNA for the CDR3 is TGTGCCAGCAGTTACTCGATGGTTGCTGGGAGCTACGAGCAGTACTTC. Its translation: CASSYSMVAGSYEQYF.

The rearrangement links TRBV9 to TRBJ2-7, with D possibly TRBD1 on 6 matching bases. This CDR3 has 13 residues. Germline assignment: CDR1 SGDLS and CDR2 YYNGEE. Trimming took off 0 bases at V and 3 bases at J, with 7 bases between the two ends. For the CDR3, the DNA is TGTGCCAGCAGCGTAGCACAGGGCTACGAGCAGTACTTC. It codes for CASSVAQGYEQYF.

This rearrangement joins TRBV7-9 to TRBJ2-1; 10 bases line up with TRBD2. The J segment lost 2 bases and the V segment lost 5 bases, leaving 6 bases of the junction unmatched. Germline CDR1 SEHNR, CDR2 FQNEAQ (reference sequence). The CDR3 spans 16 residues. CDR3 in amino acids: CASSPTGTSAYNEQFF. CDR3 in DNA: TGTGCCAGCAGCCCGACCGGGACTAGCGCCTACAATGAGCAGTTCTTC.

The chain is built from TRBV19 and TRBJ2-7; D might be TRBD2 (5 bases). This CDR3 is 16 amino acids long. Between the trimmed V and J ends, which lost 4 bases and 5 bases, there was a span of 21 bases. Germline assignment: CDR1 LNHDA and CDR2 SQIVND (reference sequence). As DNA, the CDR3 is TGTGCCAGTAGTAACCCCCCGTCCGGGGTAGTCCACGAGCAGTACTTC. It encodes CASSNPPSGVVHEQYF.